This TCR beta chain was identified during a study of blood T cell repertoires in COVID-19. Assay used: immunoSEQ multiplex PCR; TCRdb lists only in-frame clones, some missing. Among about 70,000 clones listed, roughly 85% were seen once. With 7 bases removed from V and 2 bases from J, the gap between germline ends came to 13 bases. This CDR3 is built from 14 residues. Germline V gene sequence: CDR1 MNHNY, CDR2 SVGAGI (reference sequence). This chain links TRBV6-6 with TRBJ2-3; a possible D gene is TRBD2 (5 bases). The origin of this receptor is an elderly man with acute or convalescent COVID-19. The specimen sequenced was peripheral blood. The CDR3 region has the DNA TGTGCCAGCATCCGCGGGCCCTCCACAGATACGCAGTATTTT. Translated, it gives CASIRGPSTDTQYF.